The present T cell receptor (beta chain) was sequenced within a study of cytomegalovirus exposure and HLA in healthy donors. Study-level results: The study carried out a later analysis of TCR beta sequences. It associated under 20,000 of them with specific HLA alleles at a false discovery rate of 0.05. Some V segments, TRBV6-2 and TRBV6-3 among them, were indistinguishable and were therefore excluded. In an earlier analysis, about 87% or about 30%: the productive usage of most TCR beta V segments.

The CDR3 consists of 15 residues. Per the germline V gene, CDR1 is MNHEY and CDR2 is SVGAGI. On this clone: The antigen is not known.

PCR used 60 Vbeta primers and 13 Jbeta primers. Libraries were prepared by immunoSEQ multiplex PCR; TCRdb keeps only in-frame clonotypes and omits some of them. The profile shows around 180,000 clones, under 80% of them singletons. The clonotype originates from a woman aged 45-59 years in good health and CMV-seropositive. Sequencing was carried out using PBMCs. The chain is built from TRBV6-5 and TRBJ2-5; perhaps TRBD2 as D (7 bases). The J call is doubtful: the DNA matches TRBJ2-7 better. CDR3 amino acids: CASSYGGGLSYEQYF. CDR3 nucleotide sequence: TGTGCCAGCAGTTACGGGGGGGGCCTTTCCTACGAGCAGTACTTC.